This T cell receptor (beta chain) was profiled in a study of cytomegalovirus exposure and HLA in healthy donors. Findings of the study overall: A later analysis showed HLA-associated TCR beta chains outstripping equally common others in clonal expansion. A later analysis appeared to link common viral pathogens to several of the most significant clusters.

The CDR3 totals 14 residues. The germline CDR1 and CDR2 sequences are GTSNPN and SVGIG (reference sequence). Trimming removed 4 bases from V and 3 bases from J, with 15 bases in between. This clone was seen a few times. Its specificity is unknown. The donors were healthy bone marrow donors. In the PCR, 60 Vbeta and 13 Jbeta primers were used. Only in-frame clones appear in the TCRdb table, and some are missing; sequencing was by immunoSEQ multiplex PCR. The data contain around 150,000 clones, about 88% of them seen just once; the ten biggest clones take up more than 2%. The chain combines TRBV30 with TRBJ1-2, with a tentative D call TRBD1 (5 bases). The sequenced sample was PBMCs. The sequence was collected from a man between 18 and 35 years old in good health and CMV-seropositive. CDR3 sequence reads: CAWKLAGLDYGYTF. The CDR3 nucleotides are TGTGCCTGGAAGCTGGCAGGGCTCGACTATGGCTACACCTTC.